The 27 T cell receptor beta chains reported below all come from one sample, sequenced in a study of OX40 agonist ivuxolimab in advanced cancers. Repertoires were generated with immunoSEQ multiplex PCR, while TCRdb's copy carries only in-frame clones and drops some. The sample lists 39,000 or so clones, roughly 90% seen once, with 0.45% to 0.6% in the top ten. The sequences come from CD4+ or CD8+ T cells sorted from blood, collected in a trial of the OX40 agonist ivuxolimab. The receptors here all came from an adult with an advanced solid tumor such as melanoma, head and neck, liver or kidney cancer.

V and J are TRBV11-3 and TRBJ2-3, with D maybe TRBD2 (5 bases). The germline V gene has CDR1 SGHNT and CDR2 YENEEA. This CDR3 has 15 amino acids. V was clipped by 5 bases and J by 0 bases, with 12 bases between them. CDR3 nucleotides: TGTGCCAGCAGCACGAGGGCCAGAAGCACAGATACGCAGTATTTT. Translation gives CASSTRARSTDTQYF.

This chain joins TRBV9 and TRBJ1-4; D may be TRBD1 (5 bases). Germline CDR1 SGDLS, CDR2 YYNGEE. This CDR3 is built from 15 residues. Trimming cost V 0 bases and J 7 bases, with 13 bases left between them. The CDR3 nucleotides are TGTGCCAGCAGCGTAGACCAGGGCATGCGTGAAAAACTGTTTTTT. Translation: CASSVDQGMREKLFF.

In this sample, this clone turned up once. V gene TRBV5-1 combines with J gene TRBJ2-7; D call uncertain. Germline CDR1 reads SGHRS; CDR2 reads YFSETQ. This CDR3 has 12 amino acids. The ends were cut back, 0 bases at V and 3 bases at J, with 4 bases in the middle. The CDR3 loop is CASSLENYEQYF. The CDR3 bases are TGCGCCAGCAGCTTGGAAAACTACGAGCAGTACTTC.

This clone was seen a few times. The CDR3 DNA is TGTGCCAGCAGTGAAGCGGGCATAGCTAACTATGGCTACACCTTC. Its translation: CASSEAGIANYGYTF. The chain links TRBV6-1 to TRBJ1-2, with D unclear. V shed 0 bases and J shed 0 bases, with 8 bases lying between them. Per the germline V gene, CDR1 is MNHNS and CDR2 is SASEGT. This CDR3 region has 15 residues.

V and J are TRBV5-1 and TRBJ1-6; tentatively, D is TRBD1 (6 bases). CDR1 and CDR2 (germline): SGHRS, YFSETQ. The CDR3 runs to 16 residues. Trimming cost V 4 bases and J 6 bases, with 17 bases left between them. The CDR3 DNA reads TGCGCCAGCAGCCTATATGACAGGATGCTTAATTCACCCCTCCACTTT. As protein: CASSLYDRMLNSPLHF.

The chain is built from TRBV11-3 and TRBJ2-1, with 8 bases matching TRBD1. CDR1 is SGHNT and CDR2 is YENEEA in the germline V gene. CDR3 length: 15 amino acids. With 5 bases clipped from V and 3 bases from J, the junction kept 6 bases outside the gene matches. This CDR3 reads CASSLGDRGYNEQFF. The DNA of the CDR3 is TGTGCCAGCAGCCTTGGAGACAGGGGCTACAATGAGCAGTTCTTC.

The chain joins TRBV10-3 to TRBJ1-1; 7 bases align to TRBD1. The CDR3 is 15 amino acids. The germline gives CDR1 ENHRY, CDR2 SYGVKD. The V segment lost 5 bases and the J segment 0 bases; nucleotides outside the gene matches: 6. CDR3 DNA sequence: TGTGCCATCAGTCCCACGGGACAGATGAACACTGAAGCTTTCTTT. Residues: CAISPTGQMNTEAFF.

The J gene is TRBJ2-1, the V gene TRBV11-3, with TRBD2 identical over 8 bases. J gave up 0 bases and V 5 bases, and 6 bases lay outside the gene matches. The germline gives CDR1 SGHNT, CDR2 YENEEA. This CDR3 is built from 16 residues. The CDR3: CASSPGGYYSYNEQFF. As DNA, the CDR3 is TGTGCCAGCAGCCCGGGGGGGTATTACTCCTACAATGAGCAGTTCTTC.

This chain joins TRBV7-6 and TRBJ1-2; D is unresolved. The germline V gene has CDR1 SGHVS and CDR2 FNYEAQ. Trimming took 1 base from V and 4 from J, leaving 16 bases between them. The CDR3 runs 16 residues. This chain's CDR3 is CASSLEHGPSGYGYTF. The CDR3 nucleotides are TGTGCCAGCAGCTTAGAGCACGGACCCTCCGGCTATGGCTACACCTTC.

The V gene is TRBV5-1, the J gene TRBJ1-6; the match to TRBD1 covers 7 bases. The germline V gene has CDR1 SGHRS and CDR2 YFSETQ. The CDR3 runs to 15 residues. Unmatched junction bases numbered 7, after V lost 4 bases and J lost 6 bases. CDR3 sequence: CASSQTGLSNSPLHF. The CDR3 nucleotides read TGCGCCAGCAGCCAGACAGGGTTAAGTAATTCACCCCTCCACTTT. The variable domain in full, with the rest retrieved from reference TRBV5-1 and TRBJ1-6, is KAGVTQTPRYLIKTRGQQVTLSCSPISGHRSVSWYQQTPGQGLQFLFEYFSETQRNKGNFPGRFSGRQFSNSRSEMNVSTLELGDSALYLCASSQTGLSNSPLHFGNGTRLTVT.

The sample holds a few counts of this clone. The chain recombines TRBV5-1 with TRBJ2-1, with no clear D. Germline lookup yields CDR1 SGHRS and CDR2 YFSETQ. This CDR3 contains 17 residues. Between the trimmed V and J ends, which lost 0 bases and 0 bases, there was a span of 13 bases. As DNA, the CDR3 is TGCGCCAGCAGCTTGGGTCGCAGGCCGAGCTCCTACAATGAGCAGTTCTTC. Its protein is CASSLGRRPSSYNEQFF.

The CDR3 bases are TGTGCCAGCAGCTTAAGAAGAGGTCCTTACAATGAGCAGTTCTTC. Its protein is CASSLRRGPYNEQFF. The chain combines TRBV7-2 with TRBJ2-1; D is undetermined. Trimming removed 2 bases from V and 4 bases from J, with 12 bases in between. CDR1 and CDR2 from the germline V gene are SGHTA and FQGNSA. The CDR3 has 15 residues.

The CDR3 sequence is CAAGGGLNNEQFF. The DNA of the CDR3 is TGTGCCGCGGGGGGGGGACTCAACAATGAGCAGTTCTTC. V is TRBV10-3 and J is TRBJ2-1, with TRBD2 matching over 9 bases. The V and J ends lost 11 bases and 5 bases, in that order; junction bases with no gene match: 7. Germline CDR1 and CDR2: ENHRY and SYGVKD. The CDR3 runs 13 residues.

The CDR3 DNA follows: TGTGCCAGCAGCTTACTAGCACCCCACCGGGAGCTGTTTTTT. This encodes CASSLLAPHRELFF. The chain recombines TRBV6-5 with TRBJ2-2; a possible D gene is TRBD2 (6 bases). The germline gives CDR1 MNHEY, CDR2 SVGAGI. V was cut by 6 bases and J by 9 bases, with 17 bases left in between. The CDR3 consists of 14 residues.

The chain has TRBV11-3 and TRBJ2-3; D is possibly TRBD1 or TRBD2 (6 bases each). Germline values: CDR1 SGHNT, CDR2 YENEEA. The length of the CDR3 is 15 residues. Between the trimmed V and J ends, which lost 0 bases and 6 bases, there was a span of 13 bases. This CDR3 is CASSLDQRGRDTQYF. CDR3 DNA sequence: TGTGCCAGCAGCTTAGATCAGAGGGGGAGGGATACGCAGTATTTT.

Only a few counts were recorded for this clone. The chain has TRBV7-3 and TRBJ1-1; D not resolved. Trimming took 4 bases from V and 5 from J, leaving 11 bases between them. This CDR3 region has 13 residues. Germline loops: CDR1 SGHTA, CDR2 FQGTGA. The CDR3: CASSSRVGTEAFF. The CDR3 bases are TGTGCCAGCAGCTCCCGGGTGGGGACTGAAGCTTTCTTT.

This chain joins TRBV5-5 and TRBJ1-5, with D maybe TRBD1 (5 bases). Trimming removed 4 bases from V and 1 base from J, with 9 bases in between. The CDR3 has 14 amino acids. Germline CDR1 reads SGHKS; CDR2 reads YYEKEE (reference sequence). The CDR3: CASSRGTSNQPQHF. CDR3 in DNA: TGTGCCAGCAGCAGGGGAACAAGCAATCAGCCCCAGCATTTT.

This chain uses TRBV6-6 with TRBJ2-7; tentatively, D is TRBD2 (6 bases). This CDR3 contains 12 residues. V was pared by 8 bases and J by 2 bases, with 10 bases between. The germline gives CDR1 MNHNY, CDR2 SVGAGI (reference sequence). CDR3 nucleotides: TGTGCCAGCGGGGACTCCCCCTACGAGCAGTACTTC. It yields the protein CASGDSPYEQYF.

In this sample, this clone turned up once. Here the CDR3 reads CASSPQAGQTEAFF. The CDR3 DNA sequence: TGCGCCAGCAGCCCCCAGGCAGGGCAGACTGAAGCTTTCTTT. The chain combines TRBV5-1 with TRBJ1-1; D perhaps matches TRBD1 (5 bases). Trimming removed 4 bases from V and 5 bases from J, with 15 bases in between. Germline V gene sequence: CDR1 SGHRS, CDR2 YFSETQ. The CDR3 runs 14 residues.

This rearrangement joins TRBV5-4 to TRBJ1-4, with 7 bases identical to TRBD1. V was clipped by 4 bases and J by 5 bases; unmatched bases: 11. Germline V gene data show CDR1 as SGHNT and CDR2 as YYREEE (reference sequence). CDR3 length: 16 amino acids. Here the CDR3 DNA reads TGTGCCAGCAGCGTAAGCGCGGGACAGAAAAATGAAAAACTGTTTTTT. It encodes CASSVSAGQKNEKLFF. Together with reference TRBV5-4 and TRBJ1-4, the CDR3 gives the full variable domain: ETGVTQSPTHLIKTRGQQVTLRCSSQSGHNTVSWYQQALGQGPQFIFQYYREEENGRGNFPPRFSGLQFPNYSSELNVNALELDDSALYLCASSVSAGQKNEKLFFGSGTQLSVL.

The chain combines TRBV19 with TRBJ1-2; D is ambiguous. Germline assignment: CDR1 LNHDA and CDR2 SQIVND (reference sequence). The CDR3 length is 14 residues. The CDR3 here is CDNTPRIGNYGYTF. CDR3 bases: TGTGACAACACCCCCAGAATCGGTAACTATGGCTACACCTTC. The whole variable domain, filled in from reference TRBV19 and TRBJ1-2, reads DGGITQSPKYLFRKEGQNVTLSCEQNLNHDAMYWYRQDPGQGLRLIYYSQIVNDFQKGDIAEGYSVSREKKESFPLTVTSAQKNPTAFYLCDNTPRIGNYGYTFGSGTRLTVV.

The chain uses TRBV7-2 and TRBJ2-3; unclear D gene. V lost 6 bases to trimming and J lost 5 bases, with 9 bases between them. The CDR3 spans 12 residues. Germline CDR1 reads SGHTA; CDR2 reads FQGNSA. CDR3 protein: CASRDWGDTQYF. The CDR3, as DNA: TGTGCCAGCAGGGATTGGGGAGATACGCAGTATTTT.

This chain connects TRBV19 to TRBJ1-1; D possibly corresponds to TRBD1 (5 bases). The CDR3 is made up of 16 amino acids. In germline, CDR1 is LNHDA, CDR2 SQIVND (reference sequence). Trimming left V 3 bases short and J 1 base short, with 15 bases between. The CDR3 region has the DNA TGTGCCAGTAGTATCATCGGGGCAGGGTCGAACACTGAAGCTTTCTTT. Residues: CASSIIGAGSNTEAFF.

The chain couples TRBV5-4 to TRBJ2-5; a possible D gene is TRBD1 (6 bases). The V gene lost 4 bases and the J gene lost 8 bases, with 18 bases spanning the gap. The CDR3 contains 14 residues. Germline V gene sequence: CDR1 SGHNT, CDR2 YYREEE (reference sequence). The DNA for the CDR3 is TGTGCCAGCAGCCTCCAGACAGAGGGGGTAACCCAGTACTTC. It is translated as CASSLQTEGVTQYF.

The gene calls are TRBV5-4 and TRBJ1-2; D possibly corresponds to TRBD1 (5 bases). Trimming pared 5 bases from V and 6 bases from J, leaving 23 bases between. The germline V gene encodes CDR1 SGHNT and CDR2 YYREEE (reference sequence). The CDR3 length is 16 residues. CDR3 DNA sequence: TGTGCCAGCAGTTCCGGGACGGACCTCTTTGCGGATGGCTACACCTTC. Translating it yields CASSSGTDLFADGYTF.

The rearrangement links TRBV4-2 to TRBJ1-2, with D tentatively TRBD1 (5 bases). V was shortened by 0 bases and J by 7 bases, with 15 bases between the two germline ends. This CDR3 spans 15 amino acids. Germline lookup yields CDR1 LGHNA and CDR2 YNFKEQ. The CDR3 spells CASSQETTQGFGYTF. CDR3 sequence (DNA): TGTGCCAGCAGCCAAGAAACGACCCAGGGTTTTGGCTACACCTTC.

The CDR3 DNA reads as TGTGCCAGCAGCCGATCCGGGACAGTCATCTTCTGGTACCAAGAGACCCAGTACTTC. Its protein is CASSRSGTVIFWYQETQYF. The gene calls are TRBV7-9 and TRBJ2-5; the match to TRBD1 covers 7 bases. Germline lookup yields CDR1 SEHNR and CDR2 FQNEAQ (reference sequence). With 5 bases clipped from V and 0 bases from J, the junction kept 18 bases outside the gene matches. The CDR3 has 19 amino acids. Complete variable domain (other parts from reference TRBV7-9 and TRBJ2-5): DTGVSQNPRHKITKRGQNVTFRCDPISEHNRLYWYRQTLGQGPEFLTYFQNEAQLEKSRLLSDRFSAERPKGSFSTLEIQRTEQGDSAMYLCASSRSGTVIFWYQETQYFGPGTRLLVL.